This T cell receptor (beta chain) was obtained from a study of T cells in Graves' hyperthyroidism and ophthalmopathy. Study results and caveats: Most thyroid clonotypes with frequency above 0.001 were detected in blood.

This clonotype was observed many times. Its antigen is unknown. Hyperthyroidism was newly diagnosed in patients aged 18 to 65 (duration under 2 months). Those patients with uncontrolled infection, other autoimmune disease, pregnancy or lactation were excluded. Based on clinical symptoms, serum thyroxine and TRAb, thyroid ultrasound and orbital computed tomography, diagnoses were reached. The germline V gene encodes CDR1 DFQATT and CDR2 SNEGSKA (reference sequence). Trimming pared 4 bases from V and 4 bases from J, leaving 14 bases between. CDR3 length equals 14 residues. TCR beta CDR3 sequences were amplified from RNA transcripts. During a first-round RT-PCR of the TCR CDR3, the HTBI primer set was used. Using its own MiXCR run on the multiplex PCR reads, TCRdb lists one record per CDR3 protein. The data show nearly 600,000 distinct CDR3 sequences, with about 14% seen just once and approximately 5.7% held by the top ten.

The gene calls are TRBV20-1 and TRBJ1-5, with D perhaps matching TRBD1 (5 bases). This TCR came from a woman aged 25 to 39 with Graves' hyperthyroidism that later progressed to Graves' ophthalmopathy. Sequencing was done on a sample of blood. The CDR3 is CSATKGPPNQPQHF. CDR3 nucleotides: TGCAGTGCTACGAAGGGACCGCCAAATCAGCCCCAGCATTTT.